The 26 T cell receptor beta chains below come from one sample, sequenced in a study of T cells after yellow fever vaccination. A single record per CDR3 protein comes from TCRdb applying MiXCR to the 5' RACE reads. Found here are about 310,000 distinct CDR3 sequences, around 4% of them singletons; the top ten hold roughly a quarter. Specimen: PBMCs, collected on the day of the yellow fever booster vaccination. These receptors came from a man between 18 and 35 years old who received the YFV17D yellow fever vaccine.

The V call is TRBV6-4, the J call TRBJ2-5; no clear D gene. The V gene's germline CDR1 is MRHNA and CDR2 SNTAGT. Trimming pared 6 bases from V and 4 bases from J, leaving 6 bases between. The CDR3 runs 11 residues. The CDR3 sequence is CASRARETQYF. As DNA, the CDR3 is TGTGCCAGCAGAGCCAGAGAGACCCAGTACTTC.

This clonotype was seen only a few times. This rearrangement joins TRBV30 to TRBJ2-3; D is ambiguous. Trimming took off 2 bases at V and 4 bases at J, with 4 bases between the two ends. This CDR3 region has 11 residues. CDR1 and CDR2 from the germline V gene are GTSNPN and SVGIG (reference sequence). CDR3 nucleotide sequence: TGTGCCTGGAGTCTGGCAGATACGCAGTATTTT. This translates into CAWSLADTQYF.

At least ten counts were recorded for this clonotype. The CDR3 sequence is CASRPEQGHNEQFF. The CDR3, as DNA: TGCGCCAGCAGGCCAGAGCAGGGACACAATGAGCAGTTCTTC. This chain uses TRBV5-1 with TRBJ2-1; D is tentatively TRBD1 or TRBD2 (5 bases each). V was clipped by 5 bases and J by 5 bases, with 14 bases between them. Germline assignment: CDR1 SGHRS and CDR2 YFSETQ. The CDR3 is 14 residues long. Full variable domain (rest looked up from reference TRBV5-1 and TRBJ2-1): KAGVTQTPRYLIKTRGQQVTLSCSPISGHRSVSWYQQTPGQGLQFLFEYFSETQRNKGNFPGRFSGRQFSNSRSEMNVSTLELGDSALYLCASRPEQGHNEQFFGPGTRLTVL.

The table lists this clonotype with many counts. The chain couples TRBV4-1 to TRBJ1-1, with 8 positions matching TRBD1. CDR1 is MGHRA, CDR2 YSYEKL, per germline. V lost 1 base, J lost 1 base, and 2 bases stayed unmatched. The CDR3 contains 15 residues. The CDR3 bases are TGCGCCAGCAGCCAAGGCAGGGGGCAGAACACTGAAGCTTTCTTT. Translation gives CASSQGRGQNTEAFF.

This clonotype was seen ten or more times. The V and J genes are TRBV5-1 and TRBJ2-2; a weak D match, TRBD2 (6 bases). This CDR3 spans 15 amino acids. V lost 4 bases and J lost 7, with 17 bases in between. The germline V gene has CDR1 SGHRS and CDR2 YFSETQ. The CDR3 nucleotides are TGCGCCAGCAGCGGCGGGACTCCAATGGTCGGGGAGCTGTTTTTT. This gives the protein CASSGGTPMVGELFF.

The sample holds many counts of this clonotype. This chain uses TRBV12-3 or TRBV12-4 with TRBJ2-7; D tentatively reads TRBD1 or TRBD2 (5 bases each). V dropped 4 bases and J dropped 6 bases, with 13 bases sitting between them. The CDR3 is 13 residues long. CDR3: CASSSRAGGEQYF. CDR3 DNA: TGTGCCAGCAGTTCCAGGGCTGGAGGCGAGCAGTACTTC.

This clonotype was seen repeatedly, ten times or more. The V gene is TRBV12-3 or TRBV12-4, the J gene TRBJ2-1; D unresolved. V shed 6 bases and J shed 2 bases, with 8 bases lying between them. CDR3 size: 13 residues. CDR3 bases: TGTGCCAGCAGGGGTGGGGCCTACAATGAGCAGTTCTTC. Translating it yields CASRGGAYNEQFF.

The DNA for the CDR3 is TGTGCCAGCAGCATAAGGACTAGCGGTTACAATGAGCAGTTCTTC. Translating gives CASSIRTSGYNEQFF. This rearrangement joins TRBV7-2 to TRBJ2-1; 10 nucleotides line up with TRBD2. Germline V gene sequence: CDR1 SGHTA, CDR2 FQGNSA. V shed 5 bases and J 4 bases; nucleotides not matched to a gene: 5. The CDR3 extends over 15 amino acids.

This clonotype was picked up many times. V and J are TRBV24-1 and TRBJ2-1, with D possibly TRBD1 on 6 matching bases. The CDR3 totals 15 residues. Trimming left V 4 bases short and J 5 bases short, with 14 bases between. Germline lookup yields CDR1 KGHDR and CDR2 SFDVKD. The CDR3 sequence: CATSDPGTFDNEQFF. The CDR3 nucleotides read TGTGCCACCAGTGACCCAGGGACATTTGACAATGAGCAGTTCTTC.

This clonotype has a count of ten or more. The chain uses TRBV20-1 and TRBJ1-2; perhaps TRBD1 as D (6 bases). The germline V gene has CDR1 DFQATT and CDR2 SNEGSKA (reference sequence). This CDR3 contains 11 residues. The chain's CDR3 is CSGITGRGYTF. The DNA for the CDR3 is TGCAGCGGTATTACAGGGAGAGGCTACACCTTC.

The chain employs TRBV25-1 and TRBJ1-2; no firm D call. Germline assignment: CDR1 MGHDK and CDR2 SYGVNS. Trimming took off 5 bases at V and 5 bases at J, with 15 bases between the two ends. The CDR3 covers 14 residues. The DNA of the CDR3 is TGTGCCAGCAGTACCGCCGGAGCTCGGTATGGCTACACCTTC. Translating it yields CASSTAGARYGYTF.

This clonotype came up many times. CDR3 DNA sequence: TGCAGTGCTAGAGTAGGGGGACAGGGTAACTCACCCCTCCACTTT. Protein sequence: CSARVGGQGNSPLHF. The rearrangement links TRBV20-1 to TRBJ1-6; 9 bases agree with TRBD1. Losses at the gene ends were 1 base for V and 10 bases for J; bases not matched to a gene: 8. The CDR3 contains 15 residues. Germline V gene lookup returns CDR1 DFQATT and CDR2 SNEGSKA (reference sequence).

This clonotype was detected a few times. The chain combines TRBV3-1 with TRBJ2-7; D might be TRBD1 or TRBD2, each matching 5 bases. Trimming removed 4 bases from V and 6 bases from J, with 13 bases in between. There are 13 residues in the CDR3. CDR1 is LGHDT, CDR2 YNNKEL, per germline (reference sequence). CDR3 nucleotide sequence: TGTGCCAGCAGCCCGGGGCAAAGCAGCGAGCAGTACTTC. Translation gives CASSPGQSSEQYF.

The chain uses TRBV27 and TRBJ2-7; TRBD1 might be the D (6 bases). Trimming removed 3 bases from V and 1 base from J, with 13 bases in between. CDR1 MNHEY and CDR2 SMNVEV come from the germline V gene (reference sequence). This CDR3 comprises 15 residues. The CDR3 region is CASSFRRDTSYEQYV. Here the CDR3 DNA reads TGTGCCAGCAGTTTTCGCCGGGACACATCCTACGAGCAGTACGTC.

The rearrangement joins TRBV5-1 to TRBJ1-1, with D unclear. The CDR3 extends over 15 amino acids. The germline V and J ends were trimmed by 5 bases and 6 bases, with 20 bases remaining between them. Germline CDR1 SGHRS, CDR2 YFSETQ. The CDR3 here is CASRGLLSSEAEAFF. The DNA for the CDR3 is TGCGCCAGCAGGGGCCTCCTCAGCAGTGAGGCTGAAGCTTTCTTT.

This chain joins TRBV5-4 and TRBJ2-5; TRBD2 matches 7 bases. J gave up 2 bases and V 4 bases, and 11 bases lay outside the gene matches. This CDR3 has 16 amino acids. Germline values: CDR1 SGHNT, CDR2 YYREEE (reference sequence). Here the CDR3 reads CASSPPGGRAQETQYF. DNA for the CDR3: TGTGCCAGCAGCCCCCCGGGGGGTCGGGCTCAAGAGACCCAGTACTTC.

This clonotype was detected many times. Mismatch with germline at one junction end may stem from a read error. The gene calls are TRBV5-1 and TRBJ2-5; D gene uncertain. This CDR3 comprises 13 residues. Per germline, CDR1 SGHRS and CDR2 YFSETQ. The CDR3 loop reads CASSLGSQETQYF. CDR3 coding DNA: TGTGCCAGCAGCTTAGGTAGCCAGGAGACCCAGTACTTC.

Many counts were recorded for this clonotype. This CDR3 reads CASSRGQVPETQYF. The CDR3 DNA is TGCGCCAGCAGCCGCGGACAGGTCCCAGAGACCCAGTACTTC. This chain joins TRBV4-3 and TRBJ2-5; 7 bases fit TRBD1. Germline values: CDR1 LGHNA, CDR2 YSLEER. The CDR3 has 14 amino acids. V lost 4 bases and J lost 4; bases outside the gene matches: 6.

Many counts were recorded for this clonotype. V gene TRBV12-3 or TRBV12-4 combines with J gene TRBJ2-1, with D perhaps matching TRBD1 or TRBD2 (5 bases each). Trimming removed 5 bases from V and 5 bases from J, with 19 bases in between. This CDR3 is 16 amino acids long. In DNA form, the CDR3 reads TGTGCCAGCAGTCCCCCCAGGGCTAGCCCTAACAATGAGCAGTTCTTC. As protein: CASSPPRASPNNEQFF.

This clonotype was seen ten or more times. The chain joins TRBV25-1 to TRBJ1-6; D is uncertain. CDR3 length: 15 amino acids. The ends were cut back, 3 bases at V and 11 bases at J, with 17 bases in the middle. Germline loops: CDR1 MGHDK, CDR2 SYGVNS. The CDR3 reads CASSETARTAAPLHF. The CDR3 DNA is TGTGCCAGCAGTGAGACCGCGAGGACGGCCGCACCCCTCCACTTT.

The CDR3 loop reads CASSYRPSSRRETQYF. CDR3 sequence (DNA): TGTGCCAGCAGCTACCGCCCCTCAAGTCGTCGAGAGACCCAGTACTTC. The genes are TRBV27 and TRBJ2-5; D is unresolved. Trimming pared 6 bases from V and 4 bases from J, leaving 21 bases between. CDR3 length: 16 amino acids. The V gene's germline CDR1 is MNHEY and CDR2 SMNVEV (reference sequence).

In its sample, this clonotype was seen a few times. In DNA form, the CDR3 reads TGTGCCAGCAGCGTACAGAGCCAAGAGACCCAGTACTTC. Amino acid sequence: CASSVQSQETQYF. The chain has TRBV5-4 and TRBJ2-5; D remains unclear. CDR3 length: 13 amino acids. V lost 4 bases to trimming and J lost 1 base, with 8 bases between them. Looked up from germline, CDR1 is SGHNT and CDR2 is YYREEE (reference sequence).

This rearrangement joins TRBV4-1 to TRBJ2-3; D ambiguous. V gave up 1 base and J gave up 0 bases, with 14 bases separating them. CDR3 length equals 17 residues. The germline V gene has CDR1 MGHRA and CDR2 YSYEKL. DNA of the CDR3: TGCGCCAGCAGCCAAGGTCTACCCCCAACTAGCACAGATACGCAGTATTTT. This encodes CASSQGLPPTSTDTQYF.

This clonotype was recorded at least ten times. V and J are TRBV5-1 and TRBJ2-5, with D perhaps TRBD2 (5 bases). Trimming left V 1 base short and J 3 bases short, with 16 bases between. CDR3 length: 16 residues. Germline loops: CDR1 SGHRS, CDR2 YFSETQ. DNA of the CDR3: TGCGCCAGCAGCTTGACCCGGGCTGGAGGAGAAGAGACCCAGTACTTC. It codes for CASSLTRAGGEETQYF.

Many counts were recorded for this clonotype. The J gene is TRBJ1-2, the V gene TRBV29-1, with D unresolved. The CDR3 sequence is 12 residues long. Germline V gene data show CDR1 as SQVTM and CDR2 as ANQGSEA. The V and J ends lost 7 bases and 0 bases respectively, with 9 bases between them. The CDR3 bases are TGCAGCGCGCTTAGAACTAACTATGGCTACACCTTC. Protein product: CSALRTNYGYTF.

This clonotype appeared a few times. The chain has TRBV10-3 and TRBJ2-7; perhaps TRBD1 as D (6 bases). Deletions cut 2 bases from V and 4 bases from J, with 6 bases between. This CDR3 spans 12 amino acids. CDR1 ENHRY and CDR2 SYGVKD come from the germline V gene. The CDR3 nucleotides are TGTGCCATCAGTGAGACAGGGTACGAGCAGTACTTC. Protein: CAISETGYEQYF.